The 15 T cell receptor beta chains below come from one sample, sequenced in a study of OX40 agonist ivuxolimab in advanced cancers. The protocol was immunoSEQ multiplex PCR, while the TCRdb copy is restricted to in-frame clones and leaves out a portion. The data hold about 18,000 clones, with about 71% observed a single time. The sequencing used CD4+ or CD8+ T cells sorted from blood, collected in a trial of the OX40 agonist ivuxolimab. These receptors came from an adult with an advanced solid tumor such as melanoma, head and neck, liver or kidney cancer.

The chain carries TRBV27 and TRBJ2-7, with a possible D match to TRBD2 (5 bases). Germline V lookup: CDR1 MNHEY, CDR2 SMNVEV (reference sequence). Trimming took off 6 bases at V and 0 bases at J, with 9 bases between the two ends. The CDR3 contains 13 residues. Written as DNA, the CDR3 is TGTGCCAGCAGCCCGGGAAGCTCCTACGAGCAGTACTTC. Translated: CASSPGSSYEQYF.

In this sample, this clone is medium-sized. The J gene is TRBJ2-7, the V gene TRBV5-4; D may be TRBD1 (6 bases). The CDR3 consists of 14 residues. Trimming took 0 bases from V and 4 from J, leaving 11 bases between them. Germline loops: CDR1 SGHNT, CDR2 YYREEE (reference sequence). CDR3 in DNA: TGTGCCAGCAGCTTGGACACAGGGAAATACGAGCAGTACTTC. Translating gives CASSLDTGKYEQYF.

By proportion, this clone is medium-sized. The genes are TRBV30 and TRBJ2-3, with 7 bases fitting TRBD2. With V trimmed by 5 bases and J by 0 bases, 17 bases remained unmatched. Germline V CDR1 and CDR2: GTSNPN, SVGIG (reference sequence). This CDR3 is built from 18 residues. The CDR3 region is CAWGTTVPYTSSTDTQYF. CDR3 nucleotide sequence: TGTGCCTGGGGGACTACCGTTCCTTACACCTCTAGCACAGATACGCAGTATTTT.

The genes are TRBV5-5 and TRBJ2-3; 9 nucleotides align to TRBD2. The CDR3 totals 15 residues. CDR1 SGHKS and CDR2 YYEKEE come from the germline V gene (reference sequence). V lost 4 bases and J lost 8; bases outside the gene matches: 11. The DNA of the CDR3 is TGTGCCAGCAGCGCGGCTAGCGGGGACTTAGGTACGCAGTATTTT. The encoded protein is CASSAASGDLGTQYF. The full variable domain, in which reference TRBV5-5 and TRBJ2-3 provide the parts outside the CDR3, is DAGVTQSPTHLIKTRGQQVTLRCSPISGHKSVSWYQQVLGQGPQFIFQYYEKEERGRGNFPDRFSARQFPNYSSELNVNALLLGDSALYLCASSAASGDLGTQYFGPGTRLTVL.

The chain employs TRBV5-1 and TRBJ2-1, with TRBD2 matching 10 bases. The CDR3 consists of 15 residues. With V trimmed by 4 bases and J by 8 bases, 9 bases remained unmatched. In germline, CDR1 is SGHRS, CDR2 YFSETQ. CDR3 sequence: CASSTSGRAGDEQFF. The CDR3 DNA is TGCGCCAGCAGCACGAGCGGGAGGGCCGGGGATGAGCAGTTCTTC.

V and J are TRBV19 and TRBJ2-1; 7 nucleotides line up with TRBD2. This CDR3 region has 17 residues. Germline trimming cut 4 bases from V and 3 bases from J; bases unmatched to any gene: 12. Germline CDR1 is LNHDA and CDR2 is SQIVND (reference sequence). CDR3 in amino acids: CASSNEGLLQIYNEQFF. The CDR3 DNA reads TGTGCCAGTAGTAATGAGGGACTACTCCAGATCTACAATGAGCAGTTCTTC.

The chain is built from TRBV6-5 and TRBJ1-2; D possibly corresponds to TRBD1 (5 bases). The CDR3 length is 14 residues. Germline V gene sequence: CDR1 MNHEY, CDR2 SVGAGI. The V end was cut by 8 bases, the J end by 8 bases, with 21 bases between. The CDR3 bases are TGTGCCAGCGCGGATCAACTCAGGGATGGGGGCTACACCTTC. Translation gives CASADQLRDGGYTF.

The J gene is TRBJ2-5, the V gene TRBV27; 13 nucleotides align to TRBD2. The J call may be wrong; the DNA end is better matched by TRBJ2-7. Germline CDR1 MNHEY, CDR2 SMNVEV (reference sequence). This CDR3 region has 15 residues. The DNA for the CDR3 is TGTGCCAGCAGTTCCGGGACTAGCGGGGAGTACGAGCAGTACTTC. Its protein is CASSSGTSGEYEQYF.

The V and J genes are TRBV6-1 and TRBJ1-2, with D maybe TRBD1 (5 bases). V dropped 4 bases and J dropped 2 bases, with 8 bases sitting between them. CDR1 is MNHNS and CDR2 is SASEGT in the germline V gene. The CDR3 runs to 13 residues. The DNA of the CDR3 is TGTGCCAGCAGTGCGAAGGGGAACTATGGCTACACCTTC. This translates into CASSAKGNYGYTF.

This clone was counted a single time. Mismatch with germline at one junction end may stem from a read error. The chain uses TRBV7-3 and TRBJ2-1; TRBD1 aligns across 9 bases. Germline lookup yields CDR1 SGHTA and CDR2 FQGTGA. CDR3 length: 16 residues. CDR3 in amino acids: CASSVTGTGMSNEQFF. CDR3 DNA sequence: TGTGCCAGCAGCGTAACAGGGACAGGGATGTCGAATGAGCAGTTCTTC.

The chain combines TRBV28 with TRBJ2-5; 7 positions agree with TRBD2. J lost 5 bases, V lost 6 bases, and 0 bases had no gene match. The CDR3 contains 11 residues. CDR1 MDHEN and CDR2 SYDVKM come from the germline V gene. DNA for the CDR3: TGTGCCAGCAGCGGGAGGGAGACCCAGTACTTC. It translates to CASSGRETQYF.

This sequence joins TRBV27 and TRBJ2-2; D is undetermined. The CDR3 is 13 amino acids. Germline CDR1 reads MNHEY; CDR2 reads SMNVEV (reference sequence). The V gene lost 4 bases and the J gene lost 6 bases, with 9 bases spanning the gap. This CDR3 reads CASSSPSSGELFF. As DNA, the CDR3 is TGTGCCAGCAGTTCCCCGAGCTCCGGGGAGCTGTTTTTT.

The chain combines TRBV4-1 with TRBJ2-7; a weak D match, TRBD2 (6 bases). Germline CDR1 is MGHRA and CDR2 is YSYEKL. Deletions cut 6 bases from V and 1 base from J, with 13 bases between. The CDR3 runs to 14 residues. CDR3: CASRDRDSSYEQYF. CDR3 nucleotides: TGCGCCAGCAGGGACCGGGACTCATCCTACGAGCAGTACTTC.

As for this clone: One end of the junction varies from germline; a read error may be responsible. V and J are TRBV11-2 and TRBJ2-3; 9 bases match TRBD2. The CDR3 is 14 amino acids. Germline lookup yields CDR1 SGHAT and CDR2 FQNNGV. CDR3 region: CASNLAGDSDTQYF. CDR3 bases: TGTGCCAGCAACTTAGCGGGGGATAGTGATACGCAGTATTTT.

V usage is TRBV19 and J usage is TRBJ2-7; D not certain. The CDR3 has 11 amino acids. V lost 4 bases to trimming and J lost 3 bases, with 4 bases between them. In germline, CDR1 is LNHDA, CDR2 SQIVND (reference sequence). CDR3 sequence reads: CASSNGYEQYF. DNA for the CDR3: TGTGCCAGTAGTAATGGCTACGAGCAGTACTTC.